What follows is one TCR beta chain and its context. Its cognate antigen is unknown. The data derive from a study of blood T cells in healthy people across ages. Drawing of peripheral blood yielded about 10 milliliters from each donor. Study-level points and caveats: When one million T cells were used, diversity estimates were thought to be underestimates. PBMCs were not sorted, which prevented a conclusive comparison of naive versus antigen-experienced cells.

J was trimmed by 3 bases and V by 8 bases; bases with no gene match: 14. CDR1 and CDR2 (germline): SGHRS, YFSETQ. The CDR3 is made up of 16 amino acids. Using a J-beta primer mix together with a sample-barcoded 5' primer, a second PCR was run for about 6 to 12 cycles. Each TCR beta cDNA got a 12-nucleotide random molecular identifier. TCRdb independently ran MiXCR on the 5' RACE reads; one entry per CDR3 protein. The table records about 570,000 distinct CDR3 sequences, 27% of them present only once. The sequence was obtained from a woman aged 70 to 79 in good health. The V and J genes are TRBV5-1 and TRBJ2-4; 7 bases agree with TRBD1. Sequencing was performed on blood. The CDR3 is CARELVRGPIKNIQYF. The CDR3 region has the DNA TGCGCCAGAGAATTAGTAAGGGGGCCAATCAAAAACATTCAGTACTTC.